Included here is one T cell receptor (beta chain) sequence, with context. Treatment here: randomized to nivolumab then ipilimumab (arm A) or the reverse (arm B). This sample was taken from a study of sequential checkpoint blockade in melanoma. CDR3 length equals 16 residues. Trimming cost V 3 bases and J 5 bases; bases outside gene matches: 9. Germline assignment: CDR1 MNHNS and CDR2 SASEGT. Libraries were prepared by immunoSEQ multiplex PCR; TCRdb keeps only in-frame clonotypes and omits some of them. The sample has 8,400 or so clones, under 80% seen once. The chain carries TRBV6-1 and TRBJ1-1; TRBD1 aligns across 10 bases. The sequencing used CD8+ T cells sorted from blood (inferred from file names), collected from a patient given nivolumab and ipilimumab in sequence. This TCR came from a human patient with melanoma. Some clones in this sample may be carry-over from other donors' samples. CDR3 sequence reads: CASSERRQGARTEAFF. CDR3 DNA: TGTGCCAGCAGTGAGAGAAGACAGGGGGCGCGGACTGAAGCTTTCTTT.